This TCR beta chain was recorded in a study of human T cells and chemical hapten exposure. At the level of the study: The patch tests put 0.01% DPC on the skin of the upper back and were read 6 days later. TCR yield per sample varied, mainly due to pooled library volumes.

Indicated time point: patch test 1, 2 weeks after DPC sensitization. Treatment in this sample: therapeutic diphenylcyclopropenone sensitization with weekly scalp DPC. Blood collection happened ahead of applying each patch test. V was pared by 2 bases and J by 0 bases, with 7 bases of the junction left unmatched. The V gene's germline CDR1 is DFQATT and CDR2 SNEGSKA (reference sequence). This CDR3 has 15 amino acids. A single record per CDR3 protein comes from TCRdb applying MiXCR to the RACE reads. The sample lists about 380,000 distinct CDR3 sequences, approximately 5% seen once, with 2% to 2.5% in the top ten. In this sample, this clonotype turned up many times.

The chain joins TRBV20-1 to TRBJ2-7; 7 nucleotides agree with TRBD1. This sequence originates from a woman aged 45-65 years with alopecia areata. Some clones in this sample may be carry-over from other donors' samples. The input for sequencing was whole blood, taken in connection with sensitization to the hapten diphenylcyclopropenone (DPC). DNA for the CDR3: TGCAGTGCTAGAACAACGGACAGGCCCTCCTACGAGCAGTACTTC. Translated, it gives CSARTTDRPSYEQYF.